Following are 5 T cell receptor beta chains from one sample sequenced in a study of blood T cell repertoires in COVID-19. Profiled with immunoSEQ multiplex PCR; TCRdb holds only in-frame clones, not every one. This table holds about 63,000 clones, about 91% found once. Sequencing used peripheral blood. These receptor sequences come from a man aged 50 or older with active COVID-19.

The chain joins TRBV9 to TRBJ2-3, with unresolved D. There are 14 residues in the CDR3. Trimming shortened V by 0 bases and J by 2 bases, and 7 bases separated the two germline ends. CDR1 is SGDLS, CDR2 YYNGEE, per germline. CDR3 bases: TGTGCCAGCAGCGTAGACATAACCACAGATACGCAGTATTTT. Translating it yields CASSVDITTDTQYF.

The chain has TRBV28 and TRBJ1-5; TRBD1 aligns across 7 bases. Per germline, CDR1 MDHEN and CDR2 SYDVKM. J gave up 4 bases and V 1 base, and 1 base lay outside the gene matches. CDR3 length equals 14 residues. Written as DNA, the CDR3 is TGTGCCAGCAGTTTATCGGGACAGAATCAGCCCCAGCATTTT. Its translation is CASSLSGQNQPQHF.

CDR3 protein: CATSRERRGNTIYF. The CDR3 coding sequence is TGTGCCACCAGCAGAGAAAGGCGGGGAAACACCATATATTTT. This chain connects TRBV15 to TRBJ1-3; D unclear. The CDR3 is 14 residues long. Germline CDR1 LNHNV, CDR2 YYDKDF (reference sequence). V was cut by 0 bases and J by 4 bases, with 7 bases left in between.

The chain has TRBV2 and TRBJ2-7, with no clear D. Germline V gene sequence: CDR1 SNHLY, CDR2 FYNNEI. V was cut by 1 base and J by 8 bases, with 15 bases left in between. The CDR3 has 14 residues. The CDR3, as DNA: TGTGCCAGCAGTGAAGGACGAGCGATGAAACAGCAGTACTTC. The encoded protein is CASSEGRAMKQQYF. Together with reference TRBV2 and TRBJ2-7, the CDR3 gives the full variable domain: EPEVTQTPSHQVTQMGQEVILRCVPISNHLYFYWYRQILGQKVEFLVSFYNNEISEKSEIFDDQFSVERPDGSNFTLKIRSTKLEDSAMYFCASSEGRAMKQQYFGPGTRLTVT.

The chain has TRBV5-6 and TRBJ2-1, with 10 bases fitting TRBD1. Germline V gives CDR1 SGHDT, CDR2 YYEEEE. V shed 3 bases and J 8 bases; nucleotides not matched to a gene: 2. The CDR3 covers 13 residues. The CDR3 nucleotides read TGTGCCAGCAGCTATGGGACAGGGGATGAGCAGTTCTTC. Translation gives CASSYGTGDEQFF. Drawing the rest from reference TRBV5-6 and TRBJ2-1, the complete variable domain is DAGVTQSPTHLIKTRGQQVTLRCSPKSGHDTVSWYQQALGQGPQFIFQYYEEEERQRGNFPDRFSGHQFPNYSSELNVNALLLGDSALYLCASSYGTGDEQFFGPGTRLTVL.